What follows are 25 T cell receptor beta chains derived from one specimen sequenced in a study of T cell changes during pregnancy in multiple sclerosis. Clones were sequenced by immunoSEQ multiplex PCR, and TCRdb holds only the in-frame ones, with some missing. The sample contains fewer than 40,000 clones, roughly nine tenths of which appear only once. This material consisted of CD4+ T cells from peripheral blood mononuclear cells, taken in the second trimester of pregnancy. Every receptor here comes from a female donor in good health, enrolled as a control in a pregnancy study.

CDR3 sequence reads: CAWSPKDRVSYEQYF. CDR3 DNA: TGTGCCTGGAGTCCGAAGGACAGGGTGTCCTACGAGCAGTACTTC. The J gene is TRBJ2-7, the V gene TRBV30; 8 nucleotides align to TRBD1. Per germline, CDR1 GTSNPN and CDR2 SVGIG (reference sequence). This CDR3 spans 15 amino acids. The junction had 7 bases not matched to a gene; V was cut back by 2 bases and J by 1 base.

The V call is TRBV30, the J call TRBJ2-5; unclear D gene. Looked up from germline, CDR1 is GTSNPN and CDR2 is SVGIG (reference sequence). V was pared by 1 base and J by 7 bases, with 13 bases between. The CDR3 is 13 amino acids. CDR3 bases: TGTGCCTGGAGTGCATCCCTCGGTGGGACCCAGTACTTC. Protein sequence: CAWSASLGGTQYF.

The gene calls are TRBV30 and TRBJ1-2; D is uncertain. CDR3 length equals 11 residues. Looked up from germline, CDR1 is GTSNPN and CDR2 is SVGIG (reference sequence). Trimming cost V 3 bases and J 6 bases, with 8 bases left between them. CDR3 in amino acids: CAWRVGDGYTF. DNA for the CDR3: TGTGCCTGGAGGGTGGGCGATGGCTACACCTTC.

The CDR3 sequence is CASSVWGRREQPQHF. CDR3 nucleotides: TGTGCCAGCAGCGTCTGGGGGCGAAGGGAACAGCCCCAGCATTTT. J is TRBJ1-5 and V is TRBV7-2; D may be TRBD1 (6 bases). CDR3 length: 15 amino acids. Trimming removed 5 bases at V and 7 bases at J, with 18 bases between. Germline V CDR1 and CDR2: SGHTA, FQGNSA.

This clone was counted only a few times. V gene TRBV5-1 combines with J gene TRBJ1-2; 7 bases line up with TRBD1. In germline, CDR1 is SGHRS, CDR2 YFSETQ. The length of the CDR3 is 15 residues. The junction had 10 bases not matched to a gene; V was cut back by 4 bases and J by 4 bases. In DNA, the CDR3 is TGCGCCAGCAGCCCAGGAGGAGGGGGCAGCTATGGCTACACCTTC. Translated: CASSPGGGGSYGYTF. Variable domain in full (rest from reference TRBV5-1 and TRBJ1-2): KAGVTQTPRYLIKTRGQQVTLSCSPISGHRSVSWYQQTPGQGLQFLFEYFSETQRNKGNFPGRFSGRQFSNSRSEMNVSTLELGDSALYLCASSPGGGGSYGYTFGSGTRLTVV.

The rearrangement uses TRBV10-3 and TRBJ1-1; weak D call: TRBD1 (5 bases). The germline V gene encodes CDR1 ENHRY and CDR2 SYGVKD. Trimming took off 6 bases at V and 0 bases at J, with 8 bases between the two ends. The length of the CDR3 is 13 residues. Here the CDR3 DNA reads TGTGCCATCAGGGACACCTTGAACACTGAAGCTTTCTTT. Protein product: CAIRDTLNTEAFF.

The chain joins TRBV6-1 to TRBJ2-2; D is undetermined. CDR1 MNHNS and CDR2 SASEGT come from the germline V gene. The ends were cut back, 5 bases at V and 7 bases at J, with 5 bases in the middle. This CDR3 comprises 11 residues. The CDR3 sequence: CASSQNGELFF. CDR3 nucleotide sequence: TGTGCCAGCAGTCAGAACGGGGAGCTGTTTTTT.

V and J are TRBV6-5 and TRBJ1-5; D remains unclear. Germline CDR1 MNHEY, CDR2 SVGAGI. The ends were cut back, 5 bases at V and 4 bases at J, with 12 bases in the middle. The CDR3 is 14 amino acids. The chain's CDR3 is CASSNGHSNQPQHF. The DNA for the CDR3 is TGTGCCAGCAGTAACGGCCACAGTAATCAGCCCCAGCATTTT.

This chain joins TRBV6-1 and TRBJ1-2; D might be TRBD1 (6 bases). This CDR3 region has 13 residues. The V gene's germline CDR1 is MNHNS and CDR2 SASEGT. The V gene lost 4 bases and the J gene lost 7 bases, with 13 bases spanning the gap. CDR3: CASSVDPRGGYTF. For the CDR3, the DNA is TGTGCCAGCAGTGTTGACCCCAGGGGTGGCTACACCTTC.

This chain links TRBV11-2 with TRBJ1-2; D gene ambiguous. CDR1 is SGHAT, CDR2 FQNNGV, per germline. V lost 5 bases to trimming and J lost 1 base, with 8 bases between them. This CDR3 spans 13 amino acids. CDR3 residues: CASSPRGNYGYTF. The CDR3 nucleotides read TGTGCCAGCAGCCCCCGGGGTAACTATGGCTACACCTTC.

This clone has a handful of counts. This chain links TRBV13 with TRBJ2-5; TRBD2 matches 9 bases. Germline loops: CDR1 PRHDT, CDR2 FYEKMQ (reference sequence). V was clipped by 4 bases and J by 1 base; unmatched bases: 7. CDR3 length: 16 residues. Here the CDR3 DNA reads TGTGCCAGCAGCTACCGGGTAGCGGGAGCCCAAGAGACCCAGTACTTC. Translated: CASSYRVAGAQETQYF.

The chain recombines TRBV10-2 with TRBJ2-1; 8 bases are a match to TRBD2. The V and J ends lost 11 bases and 9 bases, in that order; junction bases with no gene match: 15. The CDR3 has 14 amino acids. Germline values: CDR1 WSHSY, CDR2 SAAADI. The chain's CDR3 is CAVRLRGGLGEQFF. Here the CDR3 DNA reads TGCGCCGTCCGTCTCCGGGGGGGGCTTGGTGAGCAGTTCTTC.

The V gene is TRBV5-1, the J gene TRBJ2-2; D unclear. The CDR3 contains 15 residues. V shed 1 base and J shed 1 base, with 8 bases lying between them. Germline V gene data show CDR1 as SGHRS and CDR2 as YFSETQ. The CDR3 nucleotides are TGCGCCAGCAGCTTGTTACAGCAGAACACCGGGGAGCTGTTTTTT. Translated: CASSLLQQNTGELFF.

This clone has a single count. The chain employs TRBV5-1 and TRBJ2-3, with 13 bases matching TRBD2. CDR1 and CDR2 from the germline V gene are SGHRS and YFSETQ. V shed 3 bases and J 0 bases; nucleotides not matched to a gene: 1. The CDR3 runs 16 residues. The DNA for the CDR3 is TGCGCCAGCAGCTCGGGACTAGCGGGGAGCACAGATACGCAGTATTTT. Its translation is CASSSGLAGSTDTQYF.

V and J are TRBV7-9 and TRBJ2-7; 7 bases fit TRBD1. Trimming removed 4 bases from V and 0 bases from J; junction bases left unmatched: 3. Germline V gene lookup returns CDR1 SEHNR and CDR2 FQNEAQ (reference sequence). This CDR3 has 14 amino acids. The CDR3 sequence is CASSSRQGSYEQYF. The CDR3 DNA reads TGTGCCAGCAGCTCCAGACAGGGCTCCTACGAGCAGTACTTC.

This chain uses TRBV5-5 with TRBJ1-2; 8 bases line up with TRBD1. The CDR3 runs 14 residues. V lost 2 bases, J lost 7 bases, and 7 bases stayed unmatched. Germline lookup yields CDR1 SGHKS and CDR2 YYEKEE (reference sequence). The CDR3 region is CASSFGSGGFGYTF. DNA for the CDR3: TGTGCCAGCAGCTTTGGATCAGGGGGCTTTGGCTACACCTTC. Full variable domain (rest looked up from reference TRBV5-5 and TRBJ1-2): DAGVTQSPTHLIKTRGQQVTLRCSPISGHKSVSWYQQVLGQGPQFIFQYYEKEERGRGNFPDRFSARQFPNYSSELNVNALLLGDSALYLCASSFGSGGFGYTFGSGTRLTVV.

The chain uses TRBV30 and TRBJ1-3; D not certain. CDR3 size: 13 residues. CDR1 and CDR2 (germline): GTSNPN, SVGIG (reference sequence). V was shortened by 4 bases and J by 0 bases, with 7 bases between the two germline ends. The CDR3 DNA reads TGTGCCTGGAATCCCCTCTCTGGAAACACCATATATTTT. Its protein product is CAWNPLSGNTIYF.

The chain uses TRBV2 and TRBJ2-7; 8 positions match TRBD2. Germline V lookup: CDR1 SNHLY, CDR2 FYNNEI. After removal of 6 bases from V and 0 bases from J, the junction contained 10 bases not matched to a gene. The CDR3 consists of 16 residues. CDR3 coding DNA: TGTGCCAGCAGATACTCAAGACTAGCGAGCTCCTACGAGCAGTACTTC. Its protein product is CASRYSRLASSYEQYF.

This chain uses TRBV11-3 with TRBJ2-3, with D unclear. Trimming took off 0 bases at V and 3 bases at J, with 4 bases between the two ends. Germline-derived CDR1 and CDR2 are SGHNT and YENEEA. This CDR3 is 13 amino acids long. In DNA, the CDR3 is TGTGCCAGCAGCTTAGATCAGACAGATACGCAGTATTTT. It translates to CASSLDQTDTQYF. Full variable domain (outside the CDR3, taken from reference TRBV11-3 and TRBJ2-3): EAGVVQSPRYKIIEKKQPVAFWCNPISGHNTLYWYLQNLGQGPELLIRYENEEAVDDSQLPKDRFSAERLKGVDSTLKIQPAELGDSAVYLCASSLDQTDTQYFGPGTRLTVL.

V is TRBV7-2 and J is TRBJ1-1; D might be TRBD1 (6 bases). CDR3 length equals 15 residues. The V end was cut by 7 bases, the J end by 2 bases, with 17 bases between. The germline gives CDR1 SGHTA, CDR2 FQGNSA. CDR3 protein: CASTRGGIRNTEAFF. The CDR3 region has the DNA TGTGCCAGCACCCGGGGGGGCATACGAAACACTGAAGCTTTCTTT.

The CDR3 DNA reads as TGTGCCAGCAGCTCCGACGGGAATAGCAATCAGCCCCAGCATTTT. It is translated as CASSSDGNSNQPQHF. This chain connects TRBV5-4 to TRBJ1-5; D ambiguous. The V end was cut by 3 bases, the J end by 0 bases, with 10 bases between. CDR3 length: 15 residues. CDR1 is SGHNT, CDR2 YYREEE, per germline (reference sequence).

The V and J genes are TRBV6-1 and TRBJ1-5; TRBD1 is a possible D gene (6 bases). The CDR3 is 14 residues long. V was shortened by 5 bases and J by 2 bases, with 10 bases between the two germline ends. The germline gives CDR1 MNHNS, CDR2 SASEGT. CDR3 sequence reads: CASSLNRGNQPQHF. Written as DNA, the CDR3 is TGTGCCAGCAGTCTTAACAGGGGCAATCAGCCCCAGCATTTT.

V gene TRBV14 combines with J gene TRBJ2-2, with D unresolved. The CDR3 spans 15 residues. V lost 0 bases and J 6 bases, leaving 11 bases between the germline ends. Germline values: CDR1 SGHDN, CDR2 FVKESK. The CDR3, as DNA: TGTGCCAGCAGCCAAGATCGGCAGGTGCCCGGGGAGCTGTTTTTT. Translated, it gives CASSQDRQVPGELFF.

This clone has just a few counts. The V gene is TRBV2, the J gene TRBJ1-1; tentatively, D is TRBD1 (5 bases). V was clipped by 3 bases and J by 0 bases, with 8 bases between them. The V gene's germline CDR1 is SNHLY and CDR2 FYNNEI. CDR3 length equals 14 residues. The CDR3 region is CASSDDSLNTEAFF. For the CDR3, the DNA is TGTGCCAGCAGTGACGACAGCCTGAACACTGAAGCTTTCTTT.

V gene TRBV18 combines with J gene TRBJ2-5, with D perhaps TRBD2 (5 bases). The J call may be mistaken, given a closer DNA end match to TRBJ2-7. The germline V gene encodes CDR1 KGHSH and CDR2 LQKENI. This CDR3 is built from 12 residues. This CDR3 reads CASSPGDYEQYF. The CDR3 DNA reads as TGTGCCAGCTCACCCGGGGACTACGAGCAGTACTTC.